The source of this T cell receptor beta chain is a study of T cell responses to AZD1222 COVID-19 vaccine. Using immunoSEQ multiplex PCR, the repertoire was profiled, and TCRdb retains in-frame clones only, with some absent. This table holds roughly 100,000 clones, 82% found once. J gave up 5 bases and V 0 bases, and 4 bases lay outside the gene matches. CDR1 and CDR2 from the germline V gene are SGHDT and YYEEEE. The CDR3 loop spans 14 amino acids. This chain uses TRBV5-6 with TRBJ2-5; TRBD1 agrees at 7 bases. The receptor was derived from an adult in good health. The material was peripheral blood, obtained on day 0 of AZD1222 vaccination. The DNA of the CDR3 is TGTGCCAGCAGCTTGGTGAGGGGGCTGGAGACCCAGTACTTC. Translating gives CASSLVRGLETQYF.